The entry below gives a single T cell receptor beta chain sequence along with its context. The data were taken from a study of blood T cell repertoires in COVID-19. Study in general: Both acute and convalescent COVID-19 samples were obtained from the United States, Italy and Spain. The analysed material was cDNA or gDNA that came from T cells, B-cell-depleted T cells, or PBMCs.

Original processing notes: Researchers report that nucleated cell counts were estimated from reference gene primer amplification. Assay: immunoSEQ multiplex PCR; the TCRdb copy retains only in-frame clones and omits some. That table supplies the V and J calls and clone size; D and trimming were determined from the DNA. Of 90,000 to 120,000 clones listed, approximately 88% were seen once; the top ten hold 6.8%. This CDR3 is built from 11 residues. Trimming took 6 bases from V and 8 from J, leaving 10 bases between them. Germline V CDR1 and CDR2: MNHEY, SVGAGI. The TCR originated in a man over 45 with active or convalescent COVID-19. The chain joins TRBV6-5 to TRBJ1-1; TRBD1 might be the D (5 bases). Source material: peripheral blood. The chain's CDR3 is CASRAGWEAFF. In DNA, the CDR3 is TGTGCCAGCAGGGCAGGGTGGGAAGCTTTCTTT.